Detailed here is one T cell receptor (beta chain). Its target is unknown. This record comes from a study of long-term antiretroviral therapy in people with HIV. CDR1 KGHSH and CDR2 LQKENI come from the germline V gene. The junction had 2 bases not matched to a gene; V was cut back by 4 bases and J by 8 bases. The CDR3 length is 12 residues. A v3.0 immunoSEQ assay was performed at survey level. Sequencing aimed to cover roughly 40,000-55,000 T-cell genomes per sample. The repertoire was sequenced with immunoSEQ multiplex PCR; TCRdb's copy has only in-frame clones and lacks some. The table records some 27,000 clones, 70% to 90% of them present only once. Study results and caveats: HIV repertoires had narrower CDR3 length ranges than controls. The data indicate that diversity increased after ART but remained below transplant donor controls. Unavailable data included ART adherence, viral resistance and therapy changes (switches in treatment).

J is TRBJ2-1 and V is TRBV18; the match to TRBD2 covers 7 bases. The sequencing used unsorted PBMCs, collected 3 years after starting antiretroviral therapy. This receptor was obtained from a man aged 40-49 years with HIV. CDR3 nucleotides: TGTGCCAGCTCACTCGGGGGGTATGAGCAGTTCTTC. Encoded protein: CASSLGGYEQFF.